This entry lists 30 T cell receptor beta chains sequenced from one sample in a study of T cell repertoires in cytomegalovirus infection. TCRdb itself ran the reads through MiXCR, one entry per CDR3 protein. The repertoire holds some 800,000 distinct CDR3 sequences, 25% to 30% seen once, with over 10% in the top ten. These receptors are not linked to any known antigen. The sequencing used cultured CD8+ T cells from PBMCs, collected from culture after CMV antigen stimulation. The receptors here all came from a human donor in good health (CMV status not recorded). Some clones in this sample may be carry-over from other donors' samples.

This clonotype was picked up a small number of times. Written as DNA, the CDR3 is TGCGCCAGCAGCCAAGGACATCACCCCTACAATGAGCAGTTCTTC. Translating gives CASSQGHHPYNEQFF. This sequence joins TRBV4-3 and TRBJ2-1, with no clear D. Trimming took 1 base from V and 2 from J, leaving 9 bases between them. Germline CDR1 reads LGHNA; CDR2 reads YSLEER. The CDR3 covers 15 residues.

This chain connects TRBV19 to TRBJ1-6; D remains ambiguous. CDR1 LNHDA and CDR2 SQIVND come from the germline V gene (reference sequence). V lost 6 bases and J 14 bases, leaving 11 bases between the germline ends. The CDR3 is made up of 11 amino acids. CDR3 residues: CASSLDSTLHF. In DNA form, the CDR3 reads TGTGCCAGTAGCCTTGATTCGACCCTCCACTTT.

This clonotype was seen a few times. The rearrangement links TRBV7-9 to TRBJ2-5, with D possibly being TRBD2 (6 bases). This CDR3 has 15 residues. The germline gives CDR1 SEHNR, CDR2 FQNEAQ (reference sequence). Between the trimmed V and J ends, which lost 5 bases and 5 bases, there was a span of 18 bases. CDR3 in amino acids: CASSPGTGAGETQYF. DNA for the CDR3: TGTGCCAGCAGCCCAGGGACCGGAGCGGGCGAGACCCAGTACTTC.

This clonotype was counted only a few times. The V call is TRBV7-2, the J call TRBJ2-7; TRBD2 agrees at 12 bases. This CDR3 has 15 amino acids. Unmatched junction bases numbered 7, after V lost 6 bases and J lost 4 bases. Looked up from germline, CDR1 is SGHTA and CDR2 is FQGNSA. The CDR3 here is CASSPSGGGFYEQYF. The CDR3 DNA follows: TGTGCCAGCAGTCCTAGCGGGGGGGGCTTTTACGAGCAGTACTTC.

This clonotype was seen ten or more times. This chain uses TRBV6-2 or TRBV6-3 with TRBJ1-5; D is uncertain. The ends were cut back, 11 bases at V and 0 bases at J, with 11 bases in the middle. The germline gives CDR1 MNHEY, CDR2 SVGEGT. The CDR3 covers 13 residues. In nucleotides, the CDR3 is TGTGCCGTCTGGATGGATAGCAATCAGCCCCAGCATTTT. Encoded protein: CAVWMDSNQPQHF.

The chain has TRBV15 and TRBJ2-5; the D gene could be TRBD1 or TRBD2 (5 bases each). The V gene's germline CDR1 is LNHNV and CDR2 YYDKDF (reference sequence). The CDR3 runs 15 residues. V lost 0 bases and J 5 bases, leaving 13 bases between the germline ends. The CDR3 spells CATSRDRPGRETQYF. CDR3 DNA: TGTGCCACCAGCAGAGATCGTCCGGGGCGGGAGACCCAGTACTTC.

The V call is TRBV9, the J call TRBJ1-2; TRBD1 matches at 11 bases. This CDR3 comprises 15 residues. The junction had 0 bases not matched to a gene; V was cut back by 0 bases and J by 2 bases. Per the germline V gene, CDR1 is SGDLS and CDR2 is YYNGEE. The CDR3 spells CASSVGTGGNYGYTF. The CDR3 nucleotides are TGTGCCAGCAGCGTAGGGACAGGGGGCAACTATGGCTACACCTTC.

The chain combines TRBV20-1 with TRBJ2-3; perhaps TRBD1 as D (6 bases). With 6 bases removed from V and 3 bases from J, the gap between germline ends came to 16 bases. Germline V gene lookup returns CDR1 DFQATT and CDR2 SNEGSKA (reference sequence). CDR3 size: 14 residues. The CDR3 region is CSAREGGLTDTQYF. DNA for the CDR3: TGCAGTGCCCGAGAAGGGGGTCTAACAGATACGCAGTATTTT.

The chain carries TRBV27 and TRBJ2-1; TRBD2 aligns across 9 bases. This CDR3 has 15 amino acids. CDR1 and CDR2 (germline): MNHEY, SMNVEV (reference sequence). With V trimmed by 5 bases and J by 6 bases, 8 bases remained unmatched. The CDR3 is CASSRSAGGFNEQFF. CDR3 sequence (DNA): TGTGCCAGCAGTCGGTCCGCGGGGGGGTTCAATGAGCAGTTCTTC.

This chain uses TRBV5-8 with TRBJ2-1; possibly TRBD2 for D (6 bases). The CDR3 totals 13 residues. The germline V and J ends were trimmed by 3 bases and 6 bases, with 10 bases remaining between them. From germline, CDR1 is SGHTS and CDR2 YDEGEE. The CDR3 loop is CASSWRVSNEQFF. The CDR3 region has the DNA TGTGCCAGCAGCTGGAGGGTCTCCAATGAGCAGTTCTTC.

The table lists this clonotype with a few counts. The chain recombines TRBV12-3 or TRBV12-4 with TRBJ1-2; perhaps TRBD1 as D (6 bases). The CDR3 length is 12 residues. Trimming removed 11 bases from V and 4 bases from J, with 14 bases in between. CDR3 sequence reads: CAAGATVYGYTF. The CDR3 DNA is TGTGCCGCAGGGGCTACCGTCTATGGCTACACCTTC.

Ten or more counts support this clonotype. The chain employs TRBV7-8 and TRBJ2-1; D is possibly TRBD2 (6 bases). This CDR3 region has 16 residues. Trimming pared 1 base from V and 5 bases from J, leaving 15 bases between. Looked up from germline, CDR1 is SGHVS and CDR2 is FQNEAQ. The CDR3 sequence: CASSLGGAHSDNEQFF. In DNA, the CDR3 is TGTGCCAGCAGCTTAGGCGGGGCCCACTCGGACAATGAGCAGTTCTTC.

J is TRBJ2-3 and V is TRBV5-1; D is unresolved. Trimming shortened V by 0 bases and J by 0 bases, and 11 bases separated the two germline ends. Germline loops: CDR1 SGHRS, CDR2 YFSETQ. There are 16 residues in the CDR3. The CDR3 DNA sequence: TGCGCCAGCAGCTTGGTGGCCCTTCCTAGCACAGATACGCAGTATTTT. Translated: CASSLVALPSTDTQYF.

This clonotype has ten or more counts. J is TRBJ2-1 and V is TRBV2; D remains ambiguous. The ends were cut back, 8 bases at V and 9 bases at J, with 11 bases in the middle. The CDR3 totals 11 residues. In germline, CDR1 is SNHLY, CDR2 FYNNEI. The CDR3 DNA follows: TGTGCCAGCGAAGGTGGTAGTGAGCAGTTCTTC. Translated: CASEGGSEQFF.

This chain uses TRBV13 with TRBJ1-1; no clear D gene. The CDR3 contains 13 residues. V was cut by 2 bases and J by 5 bases, with 9 bases left in between. Germline loops: CDR1 PRHDT, CDR2 FYEKMQ (reference sequence). The CDR3 nucleotides read TGTGCCAGCAGCTTACAGGTCCCGACTGAAGCTTTCTTT. Amino acid sequence: CASSLQVPTEAFF.

The genes are TRBV6-2 or TRBV6-3 and TRBJ1-5, with no clear D. V lost 8 bases and J lost 0, with 23 bases in between. The CDR3 length is 18 residues. The germline CDR1 and CDR2 sequences are MNHEY and SVGEGT. The CDR3 loop reads CASRLTMADTDSNQPQHF. CDR3 in DNA: TGTGCCAGCCGGCTCACGATGGCAGATACCGATAGCAATCAGCCCCAGCATTTT.

The sample holds many counts of this clonotype. This sequence joins TRBV28 and TRBJ1-4, with a tentative D call TRBD1 (5 bases). Trimming removed 2 bases at V and 8 bases at J, with 15 bases between. The CDR3 loop spans 15 amino acids. Looked up from germline, CDR1 is MDHEN and CDR2 is SYDVKM. For the CDR3, the DNA is TGTGCCAGCAGTTTAATGGGGCAGGAAAGGGAAAAACTGTTTTTT. It encodes CASSLMGQEREKLFF.

The genes are TRBV6-1 and TRBJ2-7; no firm D call. This CDR3 spans 13 amino acids. V was pared by 0 bases and J by 3 bases, with 6 bases between. Germline V gene lookup returns CDR1 MNHNS and CDR2 SASEGT. CDR3 in DNA: TGTGCCAGCAGTGAAGCTACTATCTACGAGCAGTACTTC. It encodes CASSEATIYEQYF.

This clonotype was counted a few times. V is TRBV27 and J is TRBJ1-5, with unresolved D. Trimming left V 6 bases short and J 5 bases short, with 11 bases between. The CDR3 has 13 amino acids. Germline CDR1 MNHEY, CDR2 SMNVEV (reference sequence). CDR3 in DNA: TGTGCCAGCAGCCTGAACGGCTATCAGCCCCAGCATTTT. It yields the protein CASSLNGYQPQHF.

The chain recombines TRBV25-1 with TRBJ1-6; possibly TRBD1 for D (5 bases). V was shortened by 3 bases and J by 13 bases, with 10 bases between the two germline ends. The CDR3 extends over 12 amino acids. Germline CDR1 is MGHDK and CDR2 is SYGVNS. CDR3 nucleotides: TGTGCCAGCAGTGACCCAGGGACCCCCCTCCACTTT. Protein product: CASSDPGTPLHF.

In its sample, this clonotype was seen once. The rearrangement links TRBV7-9 to TRBJ2-5, with D perhaps matching TRBD1 or TRBD2 (5 bases each). The CDR3 sequence is 15 residues long. The V end lost 5 bases, the J end lost 7 bases, and 20 bases lay between the germline ends. Germline CDR1 reads SEHNR; CDR2 reads FQNEAQ (reference sequence). The CDR3 DNA reads TGTGCCAGCAGCAGTACCGGGACCCCACCCGGGACCCAGTACTTC. It specifies CASSSTGTPPGTQYF.

This clonotype was observed a few times. This chain connects TRBV12-3 or TRBV12-4 to TRBJ1-2, with 9 bases fitting TRBD1. The CDR3 length is 14 residues. J gave up 4 bases and V 4 bases, and 4 bases lay outside the gene matches. The CDR3 DNA follows: TGTGCCAGCAGTTCCGGGACAGGGCTCTATGGCTACACCTTC. This encodes CASSSGTGLYGYTF.

The rearrangement uses TRBV25-1 and TRBJ1-1; D may be TRBD1 (5 bases). V was cut by 0 bases and J by 1 base, with 18 bases left in between. This CDR3 contains 18 residues. Germline V gene sequence: CDR1 MGHDK, CDR2 SYGVNS. CDR3 region: CASSEYFLPGHRNTEAFF. CDR3 DNA: TGTGCCAGCAGTGAATACTTCCTCCCAGGACATCGGAACACTGAAGCTTTCTTT.

This clonotype was counted only a few times. V is TRBV6-5 and J is TRBJ1-4; 9 bases agree with TRBD1. The CDR3 covers 16 residues. Germline-derived CDR1 and CDR2 are MNHEY and SVGAGI. The V and J ends lost 2 bases and 0 bases, in that order; junction bases with no gene match: 1. CDR3 nucleotides: TGTGCCAGCAGTTACGGGACAGGGACAACTAATGAAAAACTGTTTTTT. Amino acid sequence: CASSYGTGTTNEKLFF.

This chain uses TRBV12-3 or TRBV12-4 with TRBJ2-3, with 7 nucleotides matching TRBD1. The CDR3 contains 15 residues. The ends lost 5 bases at V and 2 bases at J; junction bases unmatched: 7. The CDR3 protein is CASSRTGFLTDTQYF. CDR3 DNA: TGTGCCAGCAGTCGGACAGGATTCCTCACAGATACGCAGTATTTT.

This clonotype occurred a few times. The V gene is TRBV6-2 or TRBV6-3, the J gene TRBJ1-2; D remains unclear. This CDR3 contains 14 residues. CDR1 is MNHEY, CDR2 SVGEGT, per germline. V lost 0 bases and J lost 2, with 7 bases in between. DNA for the CDR3: TGTGCCAGCAGTTACTCGAGCCGGAACTATGGCTACACCTTC. Encoded protein: CASSYSSRNYGYTF.

The chain carries TRBV6-1 and TRBJ1-1, with a tentative D call TRBD1 (6 bases). V lost 1 base and J 1 base, leaving 16 bases between the germline ends. The CDR3 loop spans 17 amino acids. Germline V gene lookup returns CDR1 MNHNS and CDR2 SASEGT. The CDR3 nucleotides read TGTGCCAGCAGTGAAGTTGGAGAGGGGGGTACGAACACTGAAGCTTTCTTT. This sequence encodes CASSEVGEGGTNTEAFF.

This chain joins TRBV15 and TRBJ2-2; TRBD1 matches 7 bases. Germline trimming cut 3 bases from V and 8 bases from J; bases unmatched to any gene: 6. The CDR3 is made up of 14 amino acids. Germline loops: CDR1 LNHNV, CDR2 YYDKDF (reference sequence). The CDR3 DNA sequence: TGTGCCACCAGCAGTCCGGACAGGCTAGGGGAGCTGTTTTTT. It yields the protein CATSSPDRLGELFF.

This rearrangement joins TRBV20-1 to TRBJ2-3; 7 bases are shared with TRBD2. The germline gives CDR1 DFQATT, CDR2 SNEGSKA (reference sequence). This CDR3 spans 18 amino acids. The J segment lost 1 base and the V segment lost 2 bases, leaving 15 bases of the junction unmatched. CDR3 sequence: CSARPSSGVSLGTDTQYF. The CDR3, as DNA: TGCAGTGCTAGACCTTCGAGCGGGGTTTCCCTCGGCACAGATACGCAGTATTTT.

V and J are TRBV29-1 and TRBJ2-1; TRBD2 might be the D (6 bases). Germline lookup yields CDR1 SQVTM and CDR2 ANQGSEA. The CDR3 consists of 17 residues. V lost 7 bases and J lost 4, with 26 bases in between. CDR3 coding DNA: TGCAGCGGAGTCGGGACTCCCGACGCCGAGAGGTACAATGAGCAGTTCTTC. Protein sequence: CSGVGTPDAERYNEQFF.